This TCR beta chain was identified during a study of cytomegalovirus exposure and HLA in healthy donors. 60 Vbeta and 13 Jbeta primers were used in PCR. Here immunoSEQ multiplex PCR was the method, and the copy in TCRdb shows in-frame clones only, minus some. Among around 130,000 clones listed, over 60% were seen once. In regard to this clone: Its antigen remains unidentified.

V shed 3 bases and J shed 5 bases, with 19 bases lying between them. Germline V gene data show CDR1 as SGHTA and CDR2 as FQGNSA. CDR3 length: 16 amino acids. At the time of sampling, donors were nominally healthy, though unrecorded immune exposures were likely. Study conclusions and caveats: When presence/absence was analysed, sequencing depth was taken to be roughly uniform across donors. Previous analysis showed most TCR beta V segments were productive about 87% or about 30% of the time. The dataset shows that most TCR sequences were rare, while some public TCRs occurred in many donors.

The sample taken for sequencing was PBMCs. This sequence joins TRBV7-2 and TRBJ2-5; a weak D match, TRBD2 (5 bases). The clonotype was recovered from a woman aged 55-69 years in good health and CMV-seronegative. The CDR3 is CASSFGTGFASETQYF. As DNA, the CDR3 is TGTGCCAGCAGCTTCGGTACGGGATTTGCTTCGGAGACCCAGTACTTC. Variable domain in full (rest from reference TRBV7-2 and TRBJ2-5): GAGVSQSPSNKVTEKGKDVELRCDPISGHTALYWYRQSLGQGLEFLIYFQGNSAPDKSGLPSDRFSAERTGGSVSTLTIQRTQQEDSAVYLCASSFGTGFASETQYFGPGTRLLVL.